A single sample is the source of the 14 T cell receptor beta chains below, sequenced in a study of shared clonotypes between healthy human individuals. The table came from immunoSEQ multiplex PCR; TCRdb's copy has only in-frame clones and leaves some out. The data contain around 2,000,000 clones, approximately 94% of them singletons. Naive CD8 cells, CD45RO-negative and positively selected for CCR7, excluded terminally differentiated effector memory CD45RA+ cells. The sequencing input was naive CD8+ T cells from PBMCs. The receptors stem from a man younger than 35 in good health. Some clones in this sample may be carry-over from other donors' samples.

The chain couples TRBV4-1 to TRBJ2-5; D gene ambiguous. Germline V lookup: CDR1 MGHRA, CDR2 YSYEKL. The CDR3 totals 13 residues. V was trimmed by 2 bases and J by 5 bases, leaving 9 bases between them. CDR3 coding DNA: TGCGCCAGCAGCCAATCGTTCCGGGAGACCCAGTACTTC. Its translation: CASSQSFRETQYF.

The V gene is TRBV27, the J gene TRBJ2-1, with 7 positions matching TRBD2. The CDR3 is 13 amino acids. CDR1 and CDR2 (germline): MNHEY, SMNVEV (reference sequence). J was trimmed by 10 bases and V by 6 bases; bases with no gene match: 9. The CDR3 here is CASRPGLGREQFF. The CDR3 coding sequence is TGTGCCAGCAGACCCGGACTAGGTAGAGAGCAGTTCTTC.

The chain combines TRBV9 with TRBJ2-7; the D gene is possibly TRBD2 (5 bases). The CDR3 spans 15 residues. The germline gives CDR1 SGDLS, CDR2 YYNGEE. V dropped 4 bases and J dropped 4 bases, with 18 bases sitting between them. The CDR3 DNA is TGTGCCAGCAGCCCTTCACTAGGACTTTTATACGAGCAGTACTTC. This encodes CASSPSLGLLYEQYF.

The chain couples TRBV2 to TRBJ2-1, with TRBD2 matching over 7 bases. Germline CDR1 is SNHLY and CDR2 is FYNNEI. Trimming at V came to 1 base and at J to 10 bases, leaving 13 bases not matched to a gene. This CDR3 has 16 amino acids. This chain's CDR3 is CASSEEWAGAVEEQFF. CDR3 bases: TGTGCCAGCAGTGAAGAGTGGGCGGGAGCAGTTGAAGAGCAGTTCTTC.

This clone was picked up one time. The chain has TRBV27 and TRBJ2-7; 8 bases are shared with TRBD2. Trimming at V came to 7 bases and at J to 2 bases, leaving 10 bases not matched to a gene. Germline V gene lookup returns CDR1 MNHEY and CDR2 SMNVEV (reference sequence). The CDR3 consists of 15 residues. CDR3 sequence: CASTPLAANPYEQYF. Written as DNA, the CDR3 is TGTGCCAGCACTCCACTAGCGGCAAACCCCTACGAGCAGTACTTC.

The chain joins TRBV6-5 to TRBJ1-1; possibly TRBD1 for D (5 bases). Trimming took 6 bases from V and 1 from J, leaving 15 bases between them. The CDR3 is made up of 15 amino acids. CDR1 is MNHEY and CDR2 is SVGAGI in the germline V gene. CDR3: CASRTSPGGNTEAFF. The CDR3 nucleotides are TGTGCCAGCAGAACCTCCCCGGGGGGGAACACTGAAGCTTTCTTT.

The V call is TRBV27, the J call TRBJ2-7; 9 bases align to TRBD1. The J segment lost 6 bases and the V segment lost 8 bases, leaving 11 bases of the junction unmatched. Germline loops: CDR1 MNHEY, CDR2 SMNVEV (reference sequence). The CDR3 contains 14 residues. This chain's CDR3 is CASGNRGPRGEQYF. CDR3 bases: TGTGCCAGCGGTAACAGGGGGCCCCGTGGCGAGCAGTACTTC.

This chain connects TRBV30 to TRBJ2-1, with D unclear. The CDR3 is made up of 15 amino acids. V was trimmed by 3 bases and J by 1 base, leaving 13 bases between them. Germline lookup yields CDR1 GTSNPN and CDR2 SVGIG (reference sequence). CDR3 sequence reads: CAWSPYVISYNEQFF. The CDR3 region has the DNA TGTGCCTGGAGCCCTTACGTTATTTCCTACAATGAGCAGTTCTTC.

The chain carries TRBV11-2 and TRBJ2-3, with D perhaps given as TRBD1 or TRBD2 (7 bases each). The CDR3 runs to 15 residues. V was cut by 5 bases and J by 4 bases, with 16 bases left in between. In germline, CDR1 is SGHAT, CDR2 FQNNGV. CDR3 sequence reads: CASSTGSGTADTQYF. The CDR3 DNA is TGTGCCAGCAGCACAGGGAGCGGGACAGCAGATACGCAGTATTTT.

The rearrangement joins TRBV11-3 to TRBJ1-4; D ambiguous. Per germline, CDR1 SGHNT and CDR2 YENEEA. The V end was cut by 5 bases, the J end by 5 bases, with 15 bases between. The CDR3 is 15 residues long. CDR3 in DNA: TGTGCCAGCAGCACACGGGCCCGAGGGAATGAAAAACTGTTTTTT. Translated: CASSTRARGNEKLFF.

The V call is TRBV7-3, the J call TRBJ2-1; tentative D call: TRBD2 (6 bases). Germline V lookup: CDR1 SGHTA, CDR2 FQGTGA. Trimming removed 4 bases at V and 7 bases at J, with 14 bases between. The CDR3 totals 14 residues. The CDR3 bases are TGTGCCAGCAGCTCCCGATCTAGCGAAAATGAGCAGTTCTTC. The encoded protein is CASSSRSSENEQFF.

This clone was seen only once. This sequence joins TRBV7-2 and TRBJ2-2, with unresolved D. V was shortened by 4 bases and J by 7 bases, with 7 bases between the two germline ends. CDR3 size: 12 residues. Germline V gene sequence: CDR1 SGHTA, CDR2 FQGNSA. In DNA, the CDR3 is TGTGCCAGCAGCTCTTCGAACGGGGAGCTGTTTTTT. Protein product: CASSSSNGELFF.

Remarks on this clone: Other DNA sequences in the same sample also yield this CDR3. The chain has TRBV7-9 and TRBJ2-7; 7 nucleotides line up with TRBD2. This CDR3 region has 13 residues. With V trimmed by 2 bases and J by 5 bases, 3 bases remained unmatched. The germline V gene has CDR1 SEHNR and CDR2 FQNEAQ (reference sequence). CDR3 amino acids: CASSLSGLDEQYF. CDR3 bases: TGTGCCAGCAGCTTATCAGGACTAGACGAGCAGTACTTC.

The rearrangement links TRBV4-1 to TRBJ1-5; the D gene is possibly TRBD1 (6 bases). Germline assignment: CDR1 MGHRA and CDR2 YSYEKL. V lost 0 bases, J lost 4 bases, and 25 bases lay in between. The CDR3 extends over 20 amino acids. CDR3 residues: CASSQDGYREGRISNQPQHF. The CDR3 DNA reads as TGCGCCAGCAGCCAAGATGGTTACAGGGAGGGGCGTATATCAAATCAGCCCCAGCATTTT.